These T cell receptor beta chains were read from a single sample in a study of post-analysis software for immune sequencing data. TCRdb itself ran the PCR reads through MiXCR, one entry per CDR3 protein. Here the sample spans 650,000 to 850,000 distinct CDR3 sequences, 53% being singletons. The specimen sequenced was blood. The receptors were sampled from a girl aged 10 to 17 with multiple sclerosis. Both conserved end residues are part of each CDR3. Fields, in order: clone size, V gene, J gene, CDR3 protein. Some rows mark clone size as missing; the rest say once, few, many or name a class of expanded clone.

few,TRBV15,TRBJ2-7,CATSRDDGYEQYF
NA,TRBV12-3/TRBV12-4,TRBJ2-7,CASTEGFDEQYF
NA,TRBV28,TRBJ1-5,CASRLAGQGTYSNQPQHF
NA,TRBV7-2,TRBJ2-1,CASSLAPASSSYNEQFF
few,TRBV7-2,TRBJ1-1,CASSSLGAGGTEAFF
NA,TRBV6-6,NA,CASSYSAGVGYEQYF
few,TRBV7-6,TRBJ1-5,CASSSRGNQPQHF
few,TRBV12-3/TRBV12-4,TRBJ2-7,CASSTRSFWVPLGEQYF
NA,TRBV5-1,TRBJ1-2,CASSLAEGINYGYTF
NA,TRBV12-5,NA,CASGFLEYEQYF
NA,TRBV6-1,TRBJ2-7,CASSEAWGTPYEQYF
once,TRBV29-1,TRBJ2-7,CSVRTGGIYNEQYF
NA,TRBV30,TRBJ1-2,CAWRQDYYGYTF
NA,TRBV20-1,NA,CSARDDGRTYEQYF
NA,TRBV20-1,TRBJ2-1,CSATPGLAGGPSSVYEQFF